This T cell receptor beta chain was sequenced for a study of molecular identifiers for immune sequencing clone quantification. General observations from the study: Clonotypes topping 20 RNA copies carried over 97% of effector molecules but under 1% of naive ones.

As regards this clonotype: Antigen unknown.

TCRdb independently ran MiXCR on the PCR reads; one entry per CDR3 protein. Among about 510,000 distinct CDR3 sequences listed, over 20% were seen once. The V gene lost 5 bases and the J gene lost 4 bases, with 12 bases spanning the gap. CDR1 SEHNR and CDR2 FQNEAQ come from the germline V gene (reference sequence). This CDR3 region has 14 residues. Sequenced material: naive CD8+ T cells from blood, with Jurkat cell RNA spiked in. Subset described: FACS-sorted CD8+CD4-CCR7+CD45RA+ naive T cells. The chain carries TRBV7-9 and TRBJ1-5; D might be TRBD1 (6 bases). This sequence was found in a human donor in good health. Some libraries in this study had Jurkat cell RNA spiked in. Written as DNA, the CDR3 is TGTGCCAGCAGCCCGACAGGCCCGAATCAGCCCCAGCATTTT. Protein: CASSPTGPNQPQHF.